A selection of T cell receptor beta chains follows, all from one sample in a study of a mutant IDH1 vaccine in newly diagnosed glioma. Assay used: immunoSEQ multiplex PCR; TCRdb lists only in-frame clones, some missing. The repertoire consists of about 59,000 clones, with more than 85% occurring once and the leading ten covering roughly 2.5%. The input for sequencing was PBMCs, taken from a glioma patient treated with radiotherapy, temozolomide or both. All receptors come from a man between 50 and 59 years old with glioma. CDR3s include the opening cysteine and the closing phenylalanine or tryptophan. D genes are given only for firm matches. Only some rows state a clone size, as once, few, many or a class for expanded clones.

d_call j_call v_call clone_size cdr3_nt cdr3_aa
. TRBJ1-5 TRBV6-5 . TGTGCCAGCAGCCCGGACAGAGGCAATCAGCCCCAGCATTTT CASSPDRGNQPQHF
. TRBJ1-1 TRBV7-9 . TGTGCCAGCAGCCCCCCAGGGGCGAGGTTCCTCACTGAAGCTTTCTTT CASSPPGARFLTEAFF
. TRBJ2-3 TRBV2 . TGTGCCAGCAGACTGACTAGTGGGCCAGATACGCAGTATTTT CASRLTSGPDTQYF
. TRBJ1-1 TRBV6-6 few TGTGCCATCAGCTCCGGGCCGACCACTGAAGCTTTCTTT CAISSGPTTEAFF
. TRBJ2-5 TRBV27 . TGTGCCAGCAGTTTCGATTCCGTCCGCAAGGAGACCCAGTACTTC CASSFDSVRKETQYF
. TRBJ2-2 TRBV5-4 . TGTGCCAGCAGCTCAAACCGGTTGGGCACCGGGGAGCTGTTTTTT CASSSNRLGTGELFF
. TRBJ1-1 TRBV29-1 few TGCAGCGTTGAGATAGGGAGGCTGCACTTT CSVEIGRLHF
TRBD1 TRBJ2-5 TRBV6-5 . TGTGCCAGCAGTCGGGACAGGGAAGAGACCCAGTACTTC CASSRDREETQYF
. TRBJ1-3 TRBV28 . TGTGCCAGCAGTTTTGCAGGGTCTAGTATTAGAAACACCATATATTTT CASSFAGSSIRNTIYF
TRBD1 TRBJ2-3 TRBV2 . TGTGCCAGCAGGGACAGGGGATCTCGCACAGATACGCAGTATTTT CASRDRGSRTDTQYF
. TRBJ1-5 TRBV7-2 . TGTGCCAGCAGCCCCCCGGGGGCCCGGGGCAATCAGCCCCAGCATTTT CASSPPGARGNQPQHF
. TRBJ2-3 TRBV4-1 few TGCGCCAGCAGCCAAGATTCAGGGACGTCAAATACGCAGTATTTT CASSQDSGTSNTQYF
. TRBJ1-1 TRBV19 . TGTGCCAGTAGTATGATCAGGGTCCAGAACACTGAAGCTTTCTTT CASSMIRVQNTEAFF
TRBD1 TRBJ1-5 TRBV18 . TGTGCCAGCTCACCTGGACAGGGGCATCAGCCCCAGCATTTT CASSPGQGHQPQHF
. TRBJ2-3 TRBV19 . TGTGCCAGTAGTACTAGACAGAATACGCAGTATTTT CASSTRQNTQYF
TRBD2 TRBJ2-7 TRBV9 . TGTGCCAGCAGCGTATCAGCTAGCGGGAATATCTACGAGCAGTACTTC CASSVSASGNIYEQYF
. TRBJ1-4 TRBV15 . TGTGCCACCGCGTCAAAGGTAACTAATGAAAAACTGTTTTTT CATASKVTNEKLFF
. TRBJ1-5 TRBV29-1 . TGCAGCGTTGTACAGGGCCACAATCAGCCCCAGCATTTT CSVVQGHNQPQHF
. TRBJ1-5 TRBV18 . TGTGCCAGCTCACCACGGTACGGAGATCAGCCCCAGCATTTT CASSPRYGDQPQHF
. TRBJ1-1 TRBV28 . TGTGCCAGCGTCCCCGGGACGAACTTGGCCGCTTTCTTT CASVPGTNLAAFF
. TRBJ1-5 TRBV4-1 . TGCGCCAGCAGCCAAGGAGGGACCAATCAGCCCCAGCATTTT CASSQGGTNQPQHF
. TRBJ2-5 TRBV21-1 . TGTGCCAGCAGCCTCAGGTTGAAGGAGACCCAGTACTTC CASSLRLKETQYF
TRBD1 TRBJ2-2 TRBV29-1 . TGCAGCGTTGAATCGGGGACAGGGGGTTACACCGGGGAGCTGTTTTTT CSVESGTGGYTGELFF
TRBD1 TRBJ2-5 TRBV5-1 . TGCGCCAGCAGCTCCGGGACAGGGCGAGAGACCCAGTACTTC CASSSGTGRETQYF
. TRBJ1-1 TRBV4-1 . TGCGCCAGCAGTTTTGGTCGCGCTGAAGCTTTCTTT CASSFGRAEAFF
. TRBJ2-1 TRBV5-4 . TGTGCCAGCAGCCTCGAGGGGACGGGACGTGAGCAGTTCTTC CASSLEGTGREQFF